A selection of T cell receptor beta chains follows, all from one sample in a study of CD8+ T cells in alopecia areata. The table came from immunoSEQ multiplex PCR; TCRdb's copy has only in-frame clones and leaves some out. Among about 120,000 clones listed, approximately 58% were seen once. Sample: CD4+ T cells sorted from blood. The receptors stem from a human donor in good health. Each CDR3 is given without its conserved first and last residue. Fields, in order: V gene, J gene, CDR3 protein.

V: TRBV18; J: TRBJ2-5; CDR3: ASSPSRQETQY
V: TRBV2; J: TRBJ1-2; CDR3: ASSVLGQGAGSYT
V: TRBV19; J: TRBJ2-7; CDR3: ASSNPGGLYEQY
V: TRBV7-8; J: TRBJ1-5; CDR3: ASSLADEVFQPQH
V: TRBV9; J: TRBJ1-2; CDR3: ASSGPIQANYGYT
V: TRBV15; J: TRBJ2-5; CDR3: ATSREAGGGGETQY
V: TRBV5-6; J: TRBJ1-2; CDR3: ASATSGRYYGYT
V: TRBV29-1; J: TRBJ1-2; CDR3: SATGQTNYGYT
V: TRBV30; J: TRBJ2-5; CDR3: AWGTSGDPQETQY
V: TRBV7-3; J: TRBJ2-2; CDR3: ASNARGAGTGELF